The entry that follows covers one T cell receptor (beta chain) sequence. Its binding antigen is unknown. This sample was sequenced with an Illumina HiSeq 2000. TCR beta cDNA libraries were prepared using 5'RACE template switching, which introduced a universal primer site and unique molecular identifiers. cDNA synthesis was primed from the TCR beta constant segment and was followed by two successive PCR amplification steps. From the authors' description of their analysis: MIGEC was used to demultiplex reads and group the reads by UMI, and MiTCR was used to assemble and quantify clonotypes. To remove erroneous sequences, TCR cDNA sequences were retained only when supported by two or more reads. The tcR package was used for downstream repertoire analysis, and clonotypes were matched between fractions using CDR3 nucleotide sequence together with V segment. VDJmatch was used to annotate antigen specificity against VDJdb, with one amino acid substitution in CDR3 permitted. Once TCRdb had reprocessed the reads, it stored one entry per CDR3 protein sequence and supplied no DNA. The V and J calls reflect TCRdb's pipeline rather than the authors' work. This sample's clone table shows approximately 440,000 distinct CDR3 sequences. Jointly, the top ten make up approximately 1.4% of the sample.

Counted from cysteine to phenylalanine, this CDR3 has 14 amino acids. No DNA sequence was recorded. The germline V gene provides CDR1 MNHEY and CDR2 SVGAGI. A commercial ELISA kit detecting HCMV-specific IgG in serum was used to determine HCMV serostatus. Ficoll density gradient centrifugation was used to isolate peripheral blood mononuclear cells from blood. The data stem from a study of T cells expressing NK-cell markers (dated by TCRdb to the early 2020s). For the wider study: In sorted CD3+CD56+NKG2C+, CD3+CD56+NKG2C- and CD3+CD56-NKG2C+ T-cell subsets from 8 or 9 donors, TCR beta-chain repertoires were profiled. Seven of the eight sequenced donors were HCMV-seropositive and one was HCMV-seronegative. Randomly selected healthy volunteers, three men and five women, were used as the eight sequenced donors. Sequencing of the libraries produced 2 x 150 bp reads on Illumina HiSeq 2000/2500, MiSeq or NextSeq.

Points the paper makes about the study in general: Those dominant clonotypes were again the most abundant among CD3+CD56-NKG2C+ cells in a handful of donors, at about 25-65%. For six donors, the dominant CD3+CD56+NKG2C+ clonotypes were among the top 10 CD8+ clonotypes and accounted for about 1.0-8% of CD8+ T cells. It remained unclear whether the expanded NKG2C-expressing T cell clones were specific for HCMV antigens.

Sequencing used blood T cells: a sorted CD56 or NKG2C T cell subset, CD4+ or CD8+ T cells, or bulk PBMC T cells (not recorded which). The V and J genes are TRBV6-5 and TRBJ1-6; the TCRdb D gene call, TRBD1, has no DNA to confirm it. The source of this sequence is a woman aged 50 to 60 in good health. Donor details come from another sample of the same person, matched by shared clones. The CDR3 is CASRRQDSSSPLHF.